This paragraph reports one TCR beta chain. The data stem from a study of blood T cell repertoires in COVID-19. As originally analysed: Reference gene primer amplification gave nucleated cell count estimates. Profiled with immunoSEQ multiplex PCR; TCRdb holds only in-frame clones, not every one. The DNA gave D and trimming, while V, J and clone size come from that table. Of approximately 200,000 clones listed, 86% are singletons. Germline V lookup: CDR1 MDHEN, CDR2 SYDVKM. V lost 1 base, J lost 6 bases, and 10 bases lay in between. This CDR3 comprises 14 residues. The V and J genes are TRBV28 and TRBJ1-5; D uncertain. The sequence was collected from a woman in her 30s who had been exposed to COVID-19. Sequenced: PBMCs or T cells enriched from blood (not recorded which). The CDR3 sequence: CASSLYPGGQPQHF. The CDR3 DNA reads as TGTGCCAGCAGTTTATACCCGGGAGGTCAGCCCCAGCATTTT.